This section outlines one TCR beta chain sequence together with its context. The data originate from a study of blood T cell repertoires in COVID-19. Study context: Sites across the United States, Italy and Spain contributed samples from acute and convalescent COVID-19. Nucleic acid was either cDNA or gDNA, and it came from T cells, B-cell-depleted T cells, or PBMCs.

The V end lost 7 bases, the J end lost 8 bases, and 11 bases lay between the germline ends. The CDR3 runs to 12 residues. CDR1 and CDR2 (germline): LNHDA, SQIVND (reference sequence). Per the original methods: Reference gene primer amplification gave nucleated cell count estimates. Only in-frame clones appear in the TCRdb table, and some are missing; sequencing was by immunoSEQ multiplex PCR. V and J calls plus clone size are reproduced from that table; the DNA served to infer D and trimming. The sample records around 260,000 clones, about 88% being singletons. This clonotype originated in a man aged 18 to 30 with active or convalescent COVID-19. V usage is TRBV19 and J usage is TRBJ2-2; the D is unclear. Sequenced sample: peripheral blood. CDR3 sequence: CASTYTVGELFF. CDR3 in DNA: TGTGCCAGTACCTACACAGTTGGGGAGCTGTTTTTT.